This T cell receptor (beta chain) was observed in a study of blood T cell repertoires in COVID-19. Germline CDR1 reads SEHNR; CDR2 reads FQNEAQ (reference sequence). The junction had 3 bases not matched to a gene; V was cut back by 1 base and J by 5 bases. This CDR3 contains 14 residues. Method: immunoSEQ multiplex PCR; TCRdb's copy keeps in-frame clones and lacks some. Of around 160,000 clones in the sample, about 88% are singletons; the top ten hold about 19%. This clone was seen many times. This receptor was obtained from a woman aged 80 or older with acute or convalescent COVID-19. The gene calls are TRBV7-9 and TRBJ2-7; 9 positions match TRBD1. The specimen was peripheral blood. This CDR3 reads CASSLGTGVDEQYF. CDR3 sequence (DNA): TGTGCCAGCAGCTTAGGGACAGGGGTTGACGAGCAGTACTTC.